These 9 T cell receptor beta chains originate from one sample sequenced in a study of blood T cells in healthy people across ages. The second PCR ran roughly 6 to 11 cycles with a sample-barcoded 5' primer and J-beta primers. TCRdb re-called the 5' RACE reads with MiXCR, one entry per CDR3 protein. Of around 650,000 distinct CDR3 sequences in the sample, 40% to 50% were seen once. What was sequenced was blood. The receptor source for this set is a man of 80 years or more in good health.

A note on this clonotype: A read error is possible here, since a much larger clone lies one base away. The J gene is TRBJ2-1, the V gene TRBV6-2 or TRBV6-3, with TRBD2 identical over 9 bases. The CDR3 is 16 amino acids. Germline CDR1 reads MNHEY; CDR2 reads SVGEGT. V lost 9 bases, J lost 10 bases, and 19 bases stayed unmatched. CDR3 DNA sequence: TGTGCCAGTAGCGTCTCCGGGGCGGGAGGGCCGGAGGAGCAGTTCTTC. Its translation: CASSVSGAGGPEEQFF.

The CDR3 is CASSDRGYQQYF. Here the CDR3 DNA reads TGTGCCAGTTCGGACAGGGGTTACCAGCAGTACTTC. The rearrangement links TRBV28 to TRBJ2-7; 9 bases are shared with TRBD1. Per the germline V gene, CDR1 is MDHEN and CDR2 is SYDVKM. V lost 9 bases to trimming and J lost 8 bases; unmatched junction nucleotides: 8. This CDR3 is built from 12 residues.

This chain links TRBV28 with TRBJ1-1; D ambiguous. The germline V gene has CDR1 MDHEN and CDR2 SYDVKM. This CDR3 has 12 residues. V was cut by 6 bases and J by 6 bases, with 11 bases left in between. CDR3 protein: CASRSGRSEAFF. CDR3 bases: TGTGCCAGCAGATCCGGACGGTCTGAAGCTTTCTTT.

This clonotype was counted ten times or more. This chain joins TRBV12-3 or TRBV12-4 and TRBJ2-4; D not certain. V lost 5 bases and J lost 3, with 14 bases in between. The CDR3 sequence is 15 residues long. The CDR3 bases are TGTGCCAGCAGTCCCCCCCTTGGGGACAAAAACATTCAGTACTTC. Translating it yields CASSPPLGDKNIQYF.

The chain joins TRBV18 to TRBJ2-7; possibly TRBD2 for D (5 bases). The CDR3 totals 15 residues. Per germline, CDR1 KGHSH and CDR2 LQKENI. With 6 bases removed from V and 2 bases from J, the gap between germline ends came to 17 bases. CDR3 DNA sequence: TGTGCCAGCTCCGAGAGGGCTGCCAAGCCCTACGAGCAGTACTTC. This gives the protein CASSERAAKPYEQYF.

This clonotype occurred a few times. The chain recombines TRBV3-1 with TRBJ2-3; 7 positions agree with TRBD2. The CDR3 has 16 residues. Germline trimming cut 0 bases from V and 4 bases from J; bases unmatched to any gene: 7. Germline V CDR1 and CDR2: LGHDT, YNNKEL (reference sequence). The CDR3 reads CASSQDTSARADTQYF. CDR3 nucleotides: TGTGCCAGCAGCCAAGATACTAGCGCGAGGGCAGATACGCAGTATTTT.

The rearrangement uses TRBV9 and TRBJ1-2; 9 bases are shared with TRBD1. CDR3 length: 17 residues. Germline CDR1 SGDLS, CDR2 YYNGEE. V was pared by 2 bases and J by 7 bases, with 15 bases of the junction left unmatched. As DNA, the CDR3 is TGTGCCAGCAGCGTGGTCGACTTATCACAGGGGGCGGGTGGCTACACCTTC. Protein sequence: CASSVVDLSQGAGGYTF. The complete variable domain, with remaining parts taken from reference TRBV9 and TRBJ1-2, reads DSGVTQTPKHLITATGQRVTLRCSPRSGDLSVYWYQQSLDQGLQFLIQYYNGEERAKGNILERFSAQQFPDLHSELNLSSLELGDSALYFCASSVVDLSQGAGGYTFGSGTRLTVV.

CDR3 bases: TGCAGTGCTAGAGTTAGCGGGAGTGGGAGGGCCAAAAACATTCAGTACTTC. Protein: CSARVSGSGRAKNIQYF. V and J are TRBV20-1 and TRBJ2-4; 9 bases align to TRBD2. This CDR3 contains 17 residues. CDR1 and CDR2 (germline): DFQATT, SNEGSKA (reference sequence). V gave up 1 base and J gave up 1 base; unmatched junction bases: 8.

This clonotype was picked up a small number of times. The chain has TRBV6-4 and TRBJ2-4; 7 bases map to TRBD1. CDR1 and CDR2 from the germline V gene are MRHNA and SNTAGT. Unmatched junction bases numbered 16, after V lost 3 bases and J lost 2 bases. The CDR3 is 19 residues long. CDR3 residues: CASSEFVRGRIVPKNIQYF. CDR3 coding DNA: TGTGCCAGCAGTGAATTTGTCAGGGGGAGAATCGTGCCCAAAAACATTCAGTACTTC.